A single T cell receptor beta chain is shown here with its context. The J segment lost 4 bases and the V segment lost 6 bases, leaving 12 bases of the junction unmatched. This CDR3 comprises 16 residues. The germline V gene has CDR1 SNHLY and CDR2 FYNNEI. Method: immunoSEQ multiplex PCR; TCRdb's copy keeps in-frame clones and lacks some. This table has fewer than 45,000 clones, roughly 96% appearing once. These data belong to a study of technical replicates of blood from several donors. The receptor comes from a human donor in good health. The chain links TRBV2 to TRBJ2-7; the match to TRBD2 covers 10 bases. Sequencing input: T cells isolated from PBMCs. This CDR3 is CASRQGASGRGYEQYF. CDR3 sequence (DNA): TGTGCCAGCAGGCAGGGGGCTAGCGGGAGAGGATACGAGCAGTACTTC. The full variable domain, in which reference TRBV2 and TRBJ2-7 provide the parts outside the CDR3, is EPEVTQTPSHQVTQMGQEVILRCVPISNHLYFYWYRQILGQKVEFLVSFYNNEISEKSEIFDDQFSVERPDGSNFTLKIRSTKLEDSAMYFCASRQGASGRGYEQYFGPGTRLTVT.